Below are 3 T cell receptor beta chains sequenced from a single sample in a study of T cells after yellow fever vaccination. In TCRdb, the 5' RACE reads were re-called with MiXCR into one record per CDR3 protein. In the table there are 120,000 or so distinct CDR3 sequences, over 12% of which are singletons. The sequenced sample was CD8+ T cells sorted from PBMCs, obtained 5 days after the yellow fever booster vaccination. These receptors were taken from a man aged 18 to 30 who received the YFV17D yellow fever vaccine.

This clonotype was observed a handful of times. The chain has TRBV3-1 and TRBJ1-2, with D possibly TRBD1 on 5 matching bases. Trimming left V 1 base short and J 6 bases short, with 12 bases between. CDR3 length: 14 residues. Germline CDR1 LGHDT, CDR2 YNNKEL (reference sequence). This CDR3 is CASSQVQGPDGYTF. In DNA form, the CDR3 reads TGTGCCAGCAGCCAAGTCCAGGGACCCGATGGCTACACCTTC.

This clonotype was picked up a small number of times. The rearrangement joins TRBV9 to TRBJ2-7; D unresolved. The CDR3 consists of 14 residues. Germline-derived CDR1 and CDR2 are SGDLS and YYNGEE. Trimming stripped 0 bases from V and 4 bases from J, with 11 bases between. The CDR3, as DNA: TGTGCCAGCAGCGTAGACAGCCGGCCTTACGAGCAGTACTTC. Protein product: CASSVDSRPYEQYF.

This clonotype turned up a few times. The chain recombines TRBV9 with TRBJ2-2, with D tentatively TRBD2 (6 bases). Trimming stripped 4 bases from V and 8 bases from J, with 15 bases between. Germline CDR1 is SGDLS and CDR2 is YYNGEE. CDR3 length: 14 residues. CDR3 DNA sequence: TGTGCCAGCAGCTCCTATGCGGGGCTTGGGGAGCTGTTTTTT. Translation gives CASSSYAGLGELFF.